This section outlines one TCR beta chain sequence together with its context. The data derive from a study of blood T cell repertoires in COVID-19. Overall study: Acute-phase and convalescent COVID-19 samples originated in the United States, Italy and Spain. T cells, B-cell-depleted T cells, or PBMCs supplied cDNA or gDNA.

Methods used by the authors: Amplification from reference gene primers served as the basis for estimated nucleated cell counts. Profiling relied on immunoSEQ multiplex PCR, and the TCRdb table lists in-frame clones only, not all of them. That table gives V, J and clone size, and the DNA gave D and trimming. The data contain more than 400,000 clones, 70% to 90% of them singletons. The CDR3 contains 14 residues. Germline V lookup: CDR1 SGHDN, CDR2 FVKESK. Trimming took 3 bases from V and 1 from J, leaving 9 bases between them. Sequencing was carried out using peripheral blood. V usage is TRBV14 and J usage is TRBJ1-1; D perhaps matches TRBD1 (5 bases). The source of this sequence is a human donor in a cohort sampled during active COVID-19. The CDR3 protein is CASSQRGGNTEAFF. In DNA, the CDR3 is TGTGCCAGCAGCCAGCGGGGGGGGAACACTGAAGCTTTCTTT.